A single sample is the source of the 14 T cell receptor beta chains below, sequenced in a study of long-term antiretroviral therapy in people with HIV. The assay used was immunoSEQ (version v3.0), run at survey level. Sequenced by immunoSEQ multiplex PCR; TCRdb stores in-frame clones only, minus some. Counted here are more than 20,000 clones, about 80% occurring once; the ten biggest clones make up roughly 18%. The specimen comprised unsorted PBMCs, sampled 0.5 years before starting antiretroviral therapy. All receptors derive from a man aged 40-49 years with HIV.

The chain combines TRBV21-1 with TRBJ2-1; TRBD1, the table's D call, lacks a check against the DNA. TRBV21-1 is noted as a pseudogene. The CDR3 extends over 16 amino acids. The CDR3 loop reads CASSVQPGQGLGEQFF. The DNA of the CDR3 is TGTGCCAGCAGCGTGCAACCGGGACAGGGGCTGGGTGAGCAGTTCTTC.

This clone was seen a single time. V usage is TRBV5-1 and J usage is TRBJ2-5; TRBD1 aligns across 7 bases. CDR1 is SGHRS, CDR2 YFSETQ, per germline. The trim removed 0 bases at V and 1 base at J, leaving 0 bases unmatched. CDR3 size: 14 residues. The chain's CDR3 is CASSLGTGQETQYF. As DNA, the CDR3 is TGCGCCAGCAGCTTGGGGACAGGCCAAGAGACCCAGTACTTC.

This clone was observed a single time. The chain combines TRBV2 with TRBJ2-2, with D maybe TRBD2 (5 bases). V was shortened by 6 bases and J by 0 bases, with 11 bases between the two germline ends. The CDR3 covers 15 residues. The germline CDR1 and CDR2 sequences are SNHLY and FYNNEI. CDR3 sequence (DNA): TGTGCCAGCAGGCGAAATAGCGCGAACACCGGGGAGCTGTTTTTT. As protein: CASRRNSANTGELFF. Complete variable domain (other parts from reference TRBV2 and TRBJ2-2): EPEVTQTPSHQVTQMGQEVILRCVPISNHLYFYWYRQILGQKVEFLVSFYNNEISEKSEIFDDQFSVERPDGSNFTLKIRSTKLEDSAMYFCASRRNSANTGELFFGEGSRLTVL.

The DNA for the CDR3 is TGTGCCACCTCCCCCCGTTGGGGGAACACTGAAGCTTTCTTT. This translates into CATSPRWGNTEAFF. The chain combines TRBV15 with TRBJ1-1; no firm D call. Trimming left V 8 bases short and J 1 base short, with 14 bases between. This CDR3 has 14 amino acids. Germline loops: CDR1 LNHNV, CDR2 YYDKDF (reference sequence).

This clone has a handful of counts. The rearrangement joins TRBV29-1 to TRBJ1-1, with D possibly being TRBD1 (6 bases). CDR3 length: 14 amino acids. Trimming shortened V by 7 bases and J by 0 bases, and 15 bases separated the two germline ends. Germline V gene sequence: CDR1 SQVTM, CDR2 ANQGSEA. The CDR3: CSAETGPMNTEAFF. The CDR3, as DNA: TGCAGCGCCGAGACAGGACCCATGAACACTGAAGCTTTCTTT.

As for this clone: The junction does not match germline at one end; this may be a read error. CDR3 sequence (DNA): TGTGTCAGCAGTTTAGGGTCGCGGTACGAGCAGTACTTC. Its translation is CVSSLGSRYEQYF. The chain combines TRBV28 with TRBJ2-7; D is ambiguous. The CDR3 covers 13 residues. Germline CDR1 reads MDHEN; CDR2 reads SYDVKM. The entire variable domain, with the rest obtained from reference TRBV28 and TRBJ2-7, is as follows: DVKVTQSSRYLVKRTGEKVFLECVQDMDHENMFWYRQDPGLGLRLIYFSYDVKMKEKGDIPEGYSVSREKKERFSLILESASTNQTSMYLCVSSLGSRYEQYFGPGTRLTVT.

This CDR3 reads CASSLLTGITGELFF. In nucleotides, the CDR3 is TGTGCCAGCAGCCTCCTGACAGGGATCACCGGGGAGCTGTTTTTT. J is TRBJ2-2 and V is TRBV7-2, with 7 bases fitting TRBD1. CDR3 length: 15 amino acids. After removal of 5 bases from V and 4 bases from J, the junction contained 7 bases not matched to a gene. The germline CDR1 and CDR2 sequences are SGHTA and FQGNSA.

V gene TRBV9 combines with J gene TRBJ2-4, with D unresolved. This CDR3 is built from 11 residues. Trimming took 3 bases from V and 8 from J, leaving 6 bases between them. From germline, CDR1 is SGDLS and CDR2 YYNGEE. The CDR3 loop reads CASSGGDIQYF. In DNA form, the CDR3 reads TGTGCCAGCAGCGGTGGAGACATTCAGTACTTC.

The rearrangement joins TRBV28 to TRBJ2-3; perhaps TRBD2 as D (5 bases). The CDR3 totals 13 residues. Germline-derived CDR1 and CDR2 are MDHEN and SYDVKM. V lost 2 bases and J 13 bases, leaving 16 bases between the germline ends. The DNA for the CDR3 is TGTGCCAGCAGTTTACTCGGACCCGGGAAAGAGTATTTT. Its protein product is CASSLLGPGKEYF.

The chain uses TRBV6-4 and TRBJ2-7; D gene unclear. Deletions cut 2 bases from V and 3 bases from J, with 8 bases between. The CDR3 is 13 amino acids. Germline values: CDR1 MRHNA, CDR2 SNTAGT. CDR3 sequence reads: CASSDHKDYEQYF. CDR3 coding DNA: TGTGCCAGCAGTGACCACAAAGACTACGAGCAGTACTTC.

The chain combines TRBV19 with TRBJ1-2, with 9 bases matching TRBD1. Per the germline V gene, CDR1 is LNHDA and CDR2 is SQIVND (reference sequence). There are 13 residues in the CDR3. The junction had 2 bases not matched to a gene; V was cut back by 5 bases and J by 4 bases. The CDR3 here is CASSGDRAYGYTF. In nucleotides, the CDR3 is TGTGCCAGTAGTGGGGACAGGGCCTATGGCTACACCTTC.

The chain has TRBV19 and TRBJ2-2; D not resolved. Per germline, CDR1 LNHDA and CDR2 SQIVND (reference sequence). V gave up 6 bases and J gave up 0 bases, with 11 bases separating them. This CDR3 is built from 15 residues. The CDR3 reads CASRLSTANTGELFF. The DNA for the CDR3 is TGTGCCAGTAGACTCTCTACTGCGAACACCGGGGAGCTGTTTTTT.

V usage is TRBV7-9 and J usage is TRBJ2-1; 9 nucleotides line up with TRBD2. CDR3 length: 15 residues. Germline lookup yields CDR1 SEHNR and CDR2 FQNEAQ (reference sequence). Trimming removed 4 bases from V and 2 bases from J; junction bases left unmatched: 3. The CDR3 loop is CASSSLAGAYNEQFF. As DNA, the CDR3 is TGTGCCAGCAGCTCCTTAGCGGGGGCCTACAATGAGCAGTTCTTC.

The chain uses TRBV11-1 and TRBJ2-5; D is possibly TRBD1 or TRBD2 (6 bases each). The CDR3 consists of 14 residues. The V and J ends lost 3 bases and 7 bases respectively, with 15 bases between them. The germline CDR1 and CDR2 sequences are SGHAT and FQDESV (reference sequence). CDR3 bases: TGTGCCAGCAGCTTCTCGGGGGCCACCGGGACCCAGTACTTC. Translating gives CASSFSGATGTQYF.